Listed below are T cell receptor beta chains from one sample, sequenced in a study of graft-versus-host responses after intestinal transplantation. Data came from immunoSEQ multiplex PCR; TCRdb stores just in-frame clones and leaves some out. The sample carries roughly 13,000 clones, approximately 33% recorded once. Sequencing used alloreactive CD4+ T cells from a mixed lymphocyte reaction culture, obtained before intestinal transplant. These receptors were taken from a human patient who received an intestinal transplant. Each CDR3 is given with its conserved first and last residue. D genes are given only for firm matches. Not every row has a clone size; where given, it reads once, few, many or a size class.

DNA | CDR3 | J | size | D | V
TGTGCCAGCGACGGGGGGACCGGGGAGCTGTTTTTT | CASDGGTGELFF | TRBJ2-2 | few | TRBD2 | TRBV25-1
TGTGCCAGTAGTCTCCGGACAGGGGCCCCCAATCAGCCCCAGCATTTT | CASSLRTGAPNQPQHF | TRBJ1-5 | few | TRBD1 | TRBV19
TGCGCCAGCAGCTTGGTATCCGTAGGGGAGACCCAGTACTTC | CASSLVSVGETQYF | TRBJ2-5 | . | . | TRBV5-1
TGTGCCAGCAGTGTGTCCGGGACAGGGTTGCACACCATATATTTT | CASSVSGTGLHTIYF | TRBJ1-3 | few | TRBD1 | TRBV6-5
TGTGCCAGCAGCCAGAGGACAGGTTATGGCTACACCTTC | CASSQRTGYGYTF | TRBJ1-2 | . | TRBD1 | TRBV2
TGTGCCAGCAGTACTTTACAGGGCATTGAAGCTTTCTTT | CASSTLQGIEAFF | TRBJ1-1 | . | . | TRBV6-6
TGTGCCAGCAGCTTTCAGGGGAGCAATCAGCCCCAGCATTTT | CASSFQGSNQPQHF | TRBJ1-5 | few | . | TRBV7-8
TGCGCCAGCAGCCAAACAGATACGCAGTATTTT | CASSQTDTQYF | TRBJ2-3 | few | . | TRBV5-1
TGTGCCATCAAGGACAGGGTGGGAGAGACCCAGTACTTC | CAIKDRVGETQYF | TRBJ2-5 | . | TRBD1 | TRBV10-3
TGCGCCAGCTCCACCGGGACCGTAAACTACAATGAGCAGTTCTTC | CASSTGTVNYNEQFF | TRBJ2-1 | . | . | TRBV5-1
TGTGCCAGCACGGATATCGGGGCCAACGTCCTGACTTTC | CASTDIGANVLTF | TRBJ2-6 | few | . | TRBV2
TGTGCCAGCAGCCGAGGGACTAGCGGGAGGGCCTTATTGGAGACCCAGTACTTC | CASSRGTSGRALLETQYF | TRBJ2-5 | . | TRBD2 | TRBV11-2
TGCGCCAGCAGCCAAGTGCCCGGGACTAGCGGGACAGGCTCCTACAATGAGCAGTTCTTC | CASSQVPGTSGTGSYNEQFF | TRBJ2-1 | few | TRBD2 | TRBV4-1
TGTGCCAGCAGTGAGTGGGGCAGCAGCTCCTACAATGAGCAGTTCTTC | CASSEWGSSSYNEQFF | TRBJ2-1 | once | . | TRBV6-1
TGTGCCAGCAGCTACGGGGGGGGCAATCAGCCCCAGCATTTT | CASSYGGGNQPQHF | TRBJ1-5 | . | . | TRBV11-3
TGTGCCAGCAGCACCGGATATAGAGTGTGCAGCCTAGGGGGTGGCTACACCTTC | CASSTGYRVCSLGGGYTF | TRBJ1-2 | . | . | TRBV7-3
TGCGCCAGCAGCCCGGGAGTAGGGAGAGCCACTGAAGCTTTCTTT | CASSPGVGRATEAFF | TRBJ1-1 | . | . | TRBV5-1